This T cell receptor (beta chain) was retrieved from a study of T cell clonality in common variable immunodeficiency. This clone was seen many times. Its antigen is still unknown. The observed sequence ends 3 residues before the CDR3 terminus, with the missing tail filled in from the germline J gene. Reduced serum IgG, IgA and/or IgM plus specific antibody deficiency defined CVID. Sequencing was performed with immunoSEQ multiplex PCR; in TCRdb, only in-frame clones are kept and a portion is missing. The repertoire consists of just over 25,000 clones, none detected only once. Between the trimmed V and J ends, which lost 2 bases and 0 bases, there was a span of 8 bases. The CDR3 covers 15 residues. Germline V gene data show CDR1 as MNHEY and CDR2 as SVGEGT. Points from the study as a whole: Fewer deletions and N-nucleotide insertions were reportedly seen in common variable immunodeficiency TCR beta sequences.

This TCR came from a human donor with common variable immunodeficiency. The chain is built from TRBV6-2 or TRBV6-3 and TRBJ2-1, with D possibly matching TRBD1 (6 bases). Material for sequencing was peripheral blood mononuclear cells. The CDR3 bases that were read are TGTGCCAGCAGTTACCGGGACAACTCCTACAATGAG. This translates into CASSYRDNSYNE. The entire CDR3 protein is CASSYRDNSYNEQFF.